These 27 T cell receptor beta chains came from one sample sequenced in a study of neoadjuvant anti-PD-1 for oral cavity cancer. This table comes from immunoSEQ multiplex PCR, and its TCRdb copy is limited to in-frame clones, with some not included. The sample consists of 8,000 to 10,000 clones, about 60% of them appearing once. Time point reported: after neoadjuvant nivolumab, at surgical resection. Sequences were derived from PBMCs, sampled after nivolumab (anti-PD-1) treatment. Receptors were obtained from a person between 40 and 80 years old with oral cavity squamous cell carcinoma.

The chain has TRBV6-1 and TRBJ1-4; D gene ambiguous. The CDR3 has 14 residues. Trimming pared 2 bases from V and 0 bases from J, leaving 4 bases between. CDR1 MNHNS and CDR2 SASEGT come from the germline V gene. CDR3 nucleotides: TGTGCCAGCAGTGAAACAGCAACTAATGAAAAACTGTTTTTT. This translates into CASSETATNEKLFF.

The rearrangement joins TRBV5-1 to TRBJ2-7, with TRBD1 identical over 9 bases. The CDR3 extends over 14 amino acids. The trim removed 2 bases at V and 7 bases at J, leaving 7 bases unmatched. Germline-derived CDR1 and CDR2 are SGHRS and YFSETQ. The DNA of the CDR3 is TGCGCCAGCAGCTTCCGGGACAGGGCTGGGGAGCAGTACTTC. Its protein is CASSFRDRAGEQYF. The full variable domain, in which reference TRBV5-1 and TRBJ2-7 provide the parts outside the CDR3, is KAGVTQTPRYLIKTRGQQVTLSCSPISGHRSVSWYQQTPGQGLQFLFEYFSETQRNKGNFPGRFSGRQFSNSRSEMNVSTLELGDSALYLCASSFRDRAGEQYFGPGTRLTVT.

The V gene is TRBV6-5, the J gene TRBJ1-2, with 9 bases aligning to TRBD1. This CDR3 region has 14 residues. After removal of 6 bases from V and 8 bases from J, the junction contained 10 bases not matched to a gene. Germline V gene data show CDR1 as MNHEY and CDR2 as SVGAGI. DNA for the CDR3: TGTGCCAGCAGGGTCACAGGGGGCAAGGGAGGCTACACCTTC. Its protein product is CASRVTGGKGGYTF.

This sequence joins TRBV5-1 and TRBJ1-2; 10 positions match TRBD1. The ends lost 3 bases at V and 2 bases at J; junction bases unmatched: 10. Germline V gene data show CDR1 as SGHRS and CDR2 as YFSETQ. CDR3 length: 17 amino acids. This CDR3 is CASSSGDRGTSNYGYTF. The DNA for the CDR3 is TGCGCCAGCAGCTCCGGGGACAGGGGAACTTCCAACTATGGCTACACCTTC.

This clone was detected only a few times. This chain's CDR3 is CASSDGGYTDTQYF. The CDR3 DNA reads TGCGCCAGCAGTGACGGAGGATACACAGATACGCAGTATTTT. The chain employs TRBV10-1 and TRBJ2-3; possibly TRBD2 for D (5 bases). Trimming cost V 3 bases and J 2 bases, with 9 bases left between them. CDR3 length: 14 residues. The germline CDR1 and CDR2 sequences are WNHNN and SYGVQD (reference sequence).

CDR3 coding DNA: TGTGCCATCAGACAGGGGGCCGTGAACACTGAAGCTTTCTTT. It codes for CAIRQGAVNTEAFF. This rearrangement joins TRBV10-3 to TRBJ1-1; 9 nucleotides match TRBD1. The CDR3 is 14 residues long. Germline CDR1 reads ENHRY; CDR2 reads SYGVKD. V gave up 6 bases and J gave up 0 bases; unmatched junction bases: 2.

This rearrangement joins TRBV7-2 to TRBJ1-4, with D possibly being TRBD1 (6 bases). Deletions cut 5 bases from V and 4 bases from J, with 14 bases between. Looked up from germline, CDR1 is SGHTA and CDR2 is FQGNSA. This CDR3 is 15 amino acids long. CDR3 in amino acids: CASSALQGLNEKLFF. In DNA form, the CDR3 reads TGTGCCAGCAGCGCCTTACAGGGACTTAATGAAAAACTGTTTTTT.

The V gene is TRBV7-9, the J gene TRBJ2-2, with TRBD2 matching over 8 bases. V dropped 6 bases and J dropped 1; count of bases not matched to a gene: 7. CDR1 is SEHNR, CDR2 FQNEAQ, per germline (reference sequence). The CDR3 has 16 amino acids. This CDR3 reads CASSFPGLENTGELFF. The CDR3 nucleotides are TGTGCCAGCAGTTTCCCGGGACTAGAGAACACCGGGGAGCTGTTTTTT.

This clone was counted a few times. The chain is built from TRBV7-8 and TRBJ2-1; unclear D gene. The germline V and J ends were trimmed by 5 bases and 8 bases, with 7 bases remaining between them. CDR3 size: 11 residues. CDR1 and CDR2 (germline): SGHVS, FQNEAQ. CDR3 DNA: TGTGCCAGCAGCCCTCTGGATGAGCAGTTCTTC. This encodes CASSPLDEQFF.

V is TRBV29-1 and J is TRBJ2-3; D remains unclear. The CDR3 is 10 amino acids. Per germline, CDR1 SQVTM and CDR2 ANQGSEA. Trimming shortened V by 4 bases and J by 4 bases, and 3 bases separated the two germline ends. In DNA, the CDR3 is TGCAGCGTTGGAGCAGATACGCAGTATTTT. It encodes CSVGADTQYF.

A single count supports this clone. The CDR3 spells CASSQEGARKETQYF. CDR3 in DNA: TGTGCCAGCAGCCAAGAGGGGGCGCGGAAAGAGACCCAGTACTTC. The chain joins TRBV4-2 to TRBJ2-5; D possibly corresponds to TRBD1 (6 bases). Germline values: CDR1 LGHNA, CDR2 YNFKEQ. V was trimmed by 0 bases and J by 3 bases, leaving 11 bases between them. CDR3 size: 15 residues.

This clone was found once. The chain uses TRBV5-4 and TRBJ2-1; D may be TRBD2 (6 bases). Germline-derived CDR1 and CDR2 are SGHNT and YYREEE (reference sequence). The CDR3 has 16 residues. V lost 0 bases, J lost 8 bases, and 18 bases lay in between. CDR3: CASSLGLASRTHEQFF. The DNA for the CDR3 is TGTGCCAGCAGCTTGGGGCTAGCGTCCCGGACCCATGAGCAGTTCTTC.

The chain carries TRBV11-2 and TRBJ1-6; no reliable D call. V gave up 3 bases and J gave up 7 bases, with 7 bases separating them. The CDR3 runs to 13 residues. Germline assignment: CDR1 SGHAT and CDR2 FQNNGV. CDR3 coding DNA: TGTGCCAGCAGCTTCAATGGGAATTCACCCCTCCACTTT. Its translation: CASSFNGNSPLHF.

This clone was counted between two and nine times. The gene calls are TRBV7-6 and TRBJ2-1; 8 bases match TRBD2. Unmatched junction bases numbered 3, after V lost 4 bases and J lost 7 bases. Germline V gene lookup returns CDR1 SGHVS and CDR2 FNYEAQ. The CDR3 has 13 amino acids. In nucleotides, the CDR3 is TGTGCCAGCAGCTCAATAGCGGGAAATGAGCAGTTCTTC. It codes for CASSSIAGNEQFF.

This CDR3 reads CASSRGGGTEAFF. The CDR3 DNA reads as TGCGCCAGCAGCCGGGGGGGAGGTACTGAAGCTTTCTTT. This chain links TRBV5-1 with TRBJ1-1, with D possibly TRBD1 on 5 matching bases. CDR1 and CDR2 from the germline V gene are SGHRS and YFSETQ. The CDR3 length is 13 residues. V was trimmed by 4 bases and J by 5 bases, leaving 12 bases between them.

This clone was observed a few times. The V call is TRBV6-6, the J call TRBJ1-6; D perhaps matches TRBD1 (5 bases). CDR3 length: 13 residues. V shed 5 bases and J shed 9 bases, with 11 bases lying between them. Germline V CDR1 and CDR2: MNHNY, SVGAGI (reference sequence). The CDR3 here is CASSPRDRSPLHF. CDR3 in DNA: TGTGCCAGCAGTCCCCGGGACCGTTCACCCCTCCACTTT.

This clone was counted a few times. V usage is TRBV28 and J usage is TRBJ1-6; D call uncertain. This CDR3 is 13 amino acids long. Germline CDR1 reads MDHEN; CDR2 reads SYDVKM. V was trimmed by 5 bases and J by 9 bases, leaving 11 bases between them. The CDR3 loop is CASSGDWGSPLHF. DNA of the CDR3: TGTGCCAGCAGTGGAGACTGGGGTTCACCCCTCCACTTT.

The chain employs TRBV19 and TRBJ1-5; possibly TRBD1 for D (5 bases). The CDR3 is 12 residues long. Per germline, CDR1 LNHDA and CDR2 SQIVND (reference sequence). V was shortened by 7 bases and J by 2 bases, with 6 bases between the two germline ends. Written as DNA, the CDR3 is TGTGCCAGTACCAGGGGCAATCAGCCCCAGCATTTT. Encoded protein: CASTRGNQPQHF.

This clone has just a few counts. The chain has TRBV5-4 and TRBJ1-5, with D maybe TRBD1 (5 bases). The CDR3 sequence is 14 residues long. Per germline, CDR1 SGHNT and CDR2 YYREEE (reference sequence). V lost 4 bases and J lost 6, with 14 bases in between. CDR3 region: CASSKFGGGQPQHF. CDR3 DNA sequence: TGTGCCAGCAGCAAATTTGGGGGTGGTCAGCCCCAGCATTTT.

This chain links TRBV6-4 with TRBJ2-5; TRBD2 matches 13 bases. The CDR3 covers 15 residues. The trim removed 8 bases at V and 3 bases at J, leaving 6 bases unmatched. In germline, CDR1 is MRHNA, CDR2 SNTAGT. The CDR3, as DNA: TGTGCCAGCGCCCCGGGACTAGCGGGAAAAGAGACCCAGTACTTC. Translated, it gives CASAPGLAGKETQYF.

A few counts support this clone. This chain joins TRBV27 and TRBJ1-1, with a tentative D call TRBD1 (6 bases). This CDR3 has 14 amino acids. V dropped 5 bases and J dropped 1 base, with 11 bases sitting between them. Germline V gene data show CDR1 as MNHEY and CDR2 as SMNVEV (reference sequence). The CDR3 sequence: CASSPRGKNTEAFF. CDR3 DNA: TGTGCCAGCAGTCCCAGGGGAAAGAACACTGAAGCTTTCTTT.

V is TRBV7-3 and J is TRBJ2-1; D possibly corresponds to TRBD1 (5 bases). V lost 2 bases, J lost 6 bases, and 14 bases lay in between. Germline V gene lookup returns CDR1 SGHTA and CDR2 FQGTGA. This CDR3 has 15 amino acids. CDR3 sequence reads: CASSLGPGLFNEQFF. The CDR3 DNA reads as TGTGCCAGCAGCTTAGGGCCAGGGTTGTTCAATGAGCAGTTCTTC.

CDR3 region: CASSLRTSGKAYEQYF. The CDR3 nucleotides are TGTGCCAGCAGCCTCCGGACTAGCGGGAAGGCCTACGAGCAGTACTTC. The J gene is TRBJ2-7, the V gene TRBV5-6, with 12 bases lining up with TRBD2. The CDR3 contains 16 residues. Losses at the gene ends were 4 bases for V and 2 bases for J; bases not matched to a gene: 7. In germline, CDR1 is SGHDT, CDR2 YYEEEE.

This clone was observed a few times. The chain employs TRBV6-5 and TRBJ2-1; TRBD2 agrees at 11 bases. The CDR3 extends over 14 amino acids. The junction had 6 bases not matched to a gene; V was cut back by 6 bases and J by 8 bases. Germline CDR1 and CDR2: MNHEY and SVGAGI. The CDR3: CASRNLAGGHEQFF. The DNA of the CDR3 is TGTGCCAGCAGAAATCTAGCGGGGGGCCATGAGCAGTTCTTC.

The chain combines TRBV15 with TRBJ2-1, with TRBD2 matching over 7 bases. Per germline, CDR1 LNHNV and CDR2 YYDKDF (reference sequence). The ends lost 2 bases at V and 5 bases at J; junction bases unmatched: 12. The CDR3 runs 17 residues. The CDR3 region is CATSRSTGRGIHNEQFF. In nucleotides, the CDR3 is TGTGCCACCAGCAGATCCACCGGGCGGGGGATTCACAATGAGCAGTTCTTC.

The sample holds one count of this clone. This chain connects TRBV11-2 to TRBJ2-2; 9 positions match TRBD1. The CDR3 is made up of 16 amino acids. From germline, CDR1 is SGHAT and CDR2 FQNNGV. With 5 bases clipped from V and 3 bases from J, the junction kept 7 bases outside the gene matches. The CDR3 is CASSPRDRADTGELFF. The CDR3 DNA is TGTGCCAGCAGCCCCCGGGACAGGGCGGACACCGGGGAGCTGTTTTTT. The full variable domain, rest sourced from reference TRBV11-2 and TRBJ2-2, is EAGVAQSPRYKIIEKRQSVAFWCNPISGHATLYWYQQILGQGPKLLIQFQNNGVVDDSQLPKDRFSAERLKGVDSTLKIQPAKLEDSAVYLCASSPRDRADTGELFFGEGSRLTVL.

This clone was counted a few times. The genes are TRBV6-4 and TRBJ1-6, with a possible D match to TRBD1 (6 bases). V was cut by 0 bases and J by 7 bases, with 16 bases left in between. The CDR3 extends over 17 amino acids. Germline V gene lookup returns CDR1 MRHNA and CDR2 SNTAGT. In DNA, the CDR3 is TGTGCCAGCAGTGACTCGATCAGGGGCACTCAGAATTCACCCCTCCACTTT. Encoded protein: CASSDSIRGTQNSPLHF.